This is a list of T cell receptor beta chains from one sample in a study of OX40 agonist ivuxolimab in advanced cancers. Repertoires were generated with immunoSEQ multiplex PCR, while TCRdb's copy carries only in-frame clones and drops some. The sample consists of about 54,000 clones, around 93% of them appearing once. The sequencing used CD4+ or CD8+ T cells sorted from blood, collected in a trial of the OX40 agonist ivuxolimab. Receptor source: an adult with an advanced solid tumor such as melanoma, head and neck, liver or kidney cancer. Both conserved end residues are part of each CDR3. Fields, in order: V gene, CDR3 length, J gene, clone size, CDR3 protein. Rows may omit the clone size; those that give it use once, few, many or a size class.

v_gene: TRBV9
len: 14
j_gene: TRBJ2-5
abundance: NA
CDR3aa: CASSVGLAEETQYF

v_gene: TRBV5-6
len: 15
j_gene: TRBJ1-2
abundance: NA
CDR3aa: CASSLRGTVPGGYTF

v_gene: TRBV13
len: 15
j_gene: TRBJ2-3
abundance: NA
CDR3aa: CASSLIRVSSDTQYF

v_gene: TRBV13
len: 17
j_gene: TRBJ1-3
abundance: NA
CDR3aa: CASSLFSGLISGNTIYF

v_gene: TRBV6-1
len: 17
j_gene: TRBJ2-7
abundance: NA
CDR3aa: CASSELGLVEVPYEQYF

v_gene: TRBV11-2
len: 13
j_gene: TRBJ1-1
abundance: NA
CDR3aa: CASSYEGGIEAFF

v_gene: TRBV29-1
len: 11
j_gene: TRBJ2-7
abundance: NA
CDR3aa: CSVDGGYEQYF

v_gene: TRBV7-2
len: 16
j_gene: TRBJ1-2
abundance: NA
CDR3aa: CASSSGGRDGNYGYTF

v_gene: TRBV13
len: 14
j_gene: TRBJ1-1
abundance: once
CDR3aa: CASSLGTGDTEAFF

v_gene: TRBV4-3
len: 18
j_gene: TRBJ2-7
abundance: NA
CDR3aa: CASSQDLTSGELVYEQYF

v_gene: TRBV6-5
len: 13
j_gene: TRBJ2-2
abundance: NA
CDR3aa: CASSYAGIGELFF

v_gene: TRBV14
len: 13
j_gene: TRBJ2-7
abundance: NA
CDR3aa: CASSQTGWAGQYF

v_gene: TRBV5-6
len: 15
j_gene: TRBJ1-5
abundance: NA
CDR3aa: CASSLAQGGNQPQHF

v_gene: TRBV11-2
len: 12
j_gene: TRBJ2-7
abundance: NA
CDR3aa: CASSRGTYEQYF

v_gene: TRBV7-9
len: 14
j_gene: TRBJ1-1
abundance: NA
CDR3aa: CASSLAWSSTEAFF

v_gene: TRBV11-1
len: 15
j_gene: TRBJ2-2
abundance: NA
CDR3aa: CASSLELRHTGELFF

v_gene: TRBV4-3
len: 17
j_gene: TRBJ2-1
abundance: NA
CDR3aa: CASSQDEGVFSYNEQFF

v_gene: TRBV9
len: 12
j_gene: TRBJ1-1
abundance: NA
CDR3aa: CASGRGSTEAFF

v_gene: TRBV7-9
len: 14
j_gene: TRBJ1-6
abundance: NA
CDR3aa: CASSLAQGESPLHF

v_gene: TRBV7-2
len: 11
j_gene: TRBJ1-2
abundance: few
CDR3aa: CASSFLGGYTF

v_gene: TRBV7-9
len: 12
j_gene: TRBJ1-1
abundance: NA
CDR3aa: CASSFMGTEAFF

v_gene: TRBV9
len: 13
j_gene: TRBJ2-3
abundance: NA
CDR3aa: CASSDPNKHTQYF

v_gene: TRBV29-1
len: 16
j_gene: TRBJ1-4
abundance: NA
CDR3aa: CSVVQGPNPTNEKLFF

v_gene: TRBV7-9
len: 15
j_gene: TRBJ2-5
abundance: NA
CDR3aa: CASSFKSGDQETQYF

v_gene: TRBV15
len: 18
j_gene: TRBJ2-1
abundance: NA
CDR3aa: CATSRDGEAGVSYNEQFF

v_gene: TRBV9
len: 14
j_gene: TRBJ2-7
abundance: NA
CDR3aa: CASSVGTGVWEQYF

v_gene: TRBV7-9
len: 14
j_gene: TRBJ2-7
abundance: NA
CDR3aa: CASSLSSLSYEQYF

v_gene: TRBV19
len: 12
j_gene: TRBJ2-4
abundance: NA
CDR3aa: CASSLDSPIQYF

v_gene: TRBV9
len: 16
j_gene: TRBJ2-1
abundance: NA
CDR3aa: CASSPLSGVTDNEQFF

v_gene: TRBV5-6
len: 18
j_gene: TRBJ2-7
abundance: NA
CDR3aa: CASSFAQSLTQTSYEQYF

v_gene: TRBV5-1
len: 16
j_gene: TRBJ2-6
abundance: NA
CDR3aa: CASRPSAMAGANVLTF

v_gene: TRBV27
len: 17
j_gene: TRBJ2-1
abundance: once
CDR3aa: CASSLVTTSGIGNEQFF

v_gene: TRBV2
len: 13
j_gene: TRBJ2-1
abundance: NA
CDR3aa: CASSEIRVSEQFF

v_gene: TRBV27
len: 15
j_gene: TRBJ1-6
abundance: NA
CDR3aa: CASTGTGQYNSPLHF

v_gene: TRBV6-5
len: 11
j_gene: TRBJ1-1
abundance: NA
CDR3aa: CASSYATEAFF

v_gene: TRBV6-5
len: 16
j_gene: TRBJ2-7
abundance: NA
CDR3aa: CASSYSVGGVSYEQYF

v_gene: TRBV9
len: 16
j_gene: TRBJ2-3
abundance: NA
CDR3aa: CASSVEDTGGTDTQYF

v_gene: TRBV27
len: 16
j_gene: TRBJ2-1
abundance: NA
CDR3aa: CASTILAGNSYNEQFF

v_gene: TRBV25-1
len: 13
j_gene: TRBJ1-1
abundance: NA
CDR3aa: CASSATVNTEAFF

v_gene: TRBV4-3
len: 15
j_gene: TRBJ2-7
abundance: NA
CDR3aa: CASSPSGGSSYEQYF

v_gene: TRBV13
len: 14
j_gene: TRBJ2-7
abundance: many
CDR3aa: CASSFGDTYYEQYF

v_gene: TRBV9
len: 15
j_gene: TRBJ2-1
abundance: NA
CDR3aa: CASSVEERGGNEQFF